This T cell receptor beta chain is from a study of T cell responses to AZD1222 COVID-19 vaccine. Study-wide points: Most donors were white British, females outnumbered males, and clonal diversity was possibly underestimated.

The CDR3 extends over 15 amino acids. Per germline, CDR1 LNHNV and CDR2 YYDKDF (reference sequence). Trimming shortened V by 0 bases and J by 0 bases, and 5 bases separated the two germline ends. Libraries were prepared by immunoSEQ multiplex PCR; TCRdb keeps only in-frame clonotypes and omits some of them. The data contain approximately 110,000 clones, under 90% of them seen just once; the ten biggest clones take up less than 4.5%. In the case of this clone: The target antigen is unknown.

The V gene is TRBV15, the J gene TRBJ1-4, with D unclear. The sequences come from peripheral blood, collected on day 0 of AZD1222 vaccination. This TCR was sampled from an adult in good health. The CDR3 sequence is CATSRDISTNEKLFF. CDR3 DNA sequence: TGTGCCACCAGCAGAGATATCTCAACTAATGAAAAACTGTTTTTT.